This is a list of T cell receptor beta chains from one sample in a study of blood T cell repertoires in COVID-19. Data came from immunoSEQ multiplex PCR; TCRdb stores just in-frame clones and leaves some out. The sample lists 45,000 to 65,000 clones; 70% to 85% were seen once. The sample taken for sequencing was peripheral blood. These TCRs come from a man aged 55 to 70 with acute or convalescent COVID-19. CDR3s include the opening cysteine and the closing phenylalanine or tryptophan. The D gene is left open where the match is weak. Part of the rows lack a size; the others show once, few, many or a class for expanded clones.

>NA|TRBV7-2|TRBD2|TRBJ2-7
TGTGCCAGCAGCTTAACGGGGGGGAACTCCTACGAGCAGTACTTC
CASSLTGGNSYEQYF
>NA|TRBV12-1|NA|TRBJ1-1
TGTGCCAGCACCCTGTGGGCAGGGGGCCACATGAACACTGAAGCTTTCTTT
CASTLWAGGHMNTEAFF
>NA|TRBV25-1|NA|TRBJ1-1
TGTGCCAGCAGTGACCGGAGGGGCACTGAAGCTTTCTTT
CASSDRRGTEAFF
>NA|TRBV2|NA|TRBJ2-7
TGTGCCAGCACGCAGGGGACCTACGAGCAGTACTTC
CASTQGTYEQYF
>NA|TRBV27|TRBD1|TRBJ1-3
TGTGCCAGCAGTCTCAGGGGGCCCTTTTCTGGAAACACCATATATTTT
CASSLRGPFSGNTIYF
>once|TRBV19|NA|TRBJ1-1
TGTGCCAGTAGTATAACTCTGGGGAGGGGGGTGAACACTGAAGCTTTCTTT
CASSITLGRGVNTEAFF
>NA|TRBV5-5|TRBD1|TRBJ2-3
TGTGCCAGCAGCCTCGAGACAGGGGGCATAGATACGCAGTATTTT
CASSLETGGIDTQYF
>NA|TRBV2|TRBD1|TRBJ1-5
TGTGCCAGCAGTACAGGGGGCGCAAGCAATCAGCCCCAGCATTTT
CASSTGGASNQPQHF
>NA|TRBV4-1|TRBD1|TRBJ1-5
TGCGCCAGCAGCCAAGGCCCGGGACAGGGAGTTCAGCCCCAGCATTTT
CASSQGPGQGVQPQHF
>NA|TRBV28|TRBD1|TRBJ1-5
TGTGCCAGCAGTTTATTCGGGACAGGGGAACATCAGCCCCAGCATTTT
CASSLFGTGEHQPQHF
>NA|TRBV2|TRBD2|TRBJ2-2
TGTGCCAGCAGAGGACTAGCGGGAGCCACCGGGGAGCTGTTTTTT
CASRGLAGATGELFF
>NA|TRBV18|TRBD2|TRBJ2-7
TGTGCCAGCTCACCAGGTCTAGCGGGGGACCCGATGTACTTC
CASSPGLAGDPMYF
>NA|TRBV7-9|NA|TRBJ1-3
TGTGCCAGCAGCTTGTCGAGGAGCTACTCTGGAAACACCATATATTTT
CASSLSRSYSGNTIYF
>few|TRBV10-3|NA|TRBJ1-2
TGTGCCATGCGTATCACAGGCTCCAACTATGGCTACACCTTC
CAMRITGSNYGYTF
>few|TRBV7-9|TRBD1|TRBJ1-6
TGTGCCAGCAGCGCCCAGGGGGCTGGGAATTCACCCCTCCACTTT
CASSAQGAGNSPLHF
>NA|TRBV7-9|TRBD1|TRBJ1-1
TGTGCCAGCAGCTCCCCACAGGGGGCGGGCACTGAAGCTTTCTTT
CASSSPQGAGTEAFF
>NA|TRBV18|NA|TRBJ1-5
TGTGCCAGCTCACCACTCAGGACAGTTAATCAGCCCCAGCATTTT
CASSPLRTVNQPQHF
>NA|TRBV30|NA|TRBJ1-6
TGTGCCAGGAGAGAGAACAGCTATAATTCACCCCTCCACTTT
CARRENSYNSPLHF
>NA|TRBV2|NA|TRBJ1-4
TGTGCCAGCAGTCCACAGGCAACTAATGAAAAACTGTTTTTT
CASSPQATNEKLFF
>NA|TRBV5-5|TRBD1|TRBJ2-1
TGTGCCAGCAGCCTGACAGGGAATGAGCAGTTCTTC
CASSLTGNEQFF
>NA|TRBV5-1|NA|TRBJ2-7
TGCGCCAGCAGCTTGGGGAGGGACGCCTACGAGCAGTACTTC
CASSLGRDAYEQYF
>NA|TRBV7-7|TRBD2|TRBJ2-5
TGTGCTAGCAGCGGGGGCCAGGACGGGGAGACCCAGTACTTC
CASSGGQDGETQYF
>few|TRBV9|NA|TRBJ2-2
TGTGCCAGCAGCCCCCACCGGGACACCGGGGAGCTGTTTTTT
CASSPHRDTGELFF
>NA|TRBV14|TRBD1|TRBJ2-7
TGTGCCAGCAGCCAAACACCCTACAGGGGTCAGACCTACGAGCAGTACTTC
CASSQTPYRGQTYEQYF
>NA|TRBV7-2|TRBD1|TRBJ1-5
TGTGCCAGCAGCTTAGCAGGGACAGGGTTCAATCAGCCCCAGCATTTT
CASSLAGTGFNQPQHF
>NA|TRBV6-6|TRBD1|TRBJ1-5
TGTGCCAGCAGTCCCCGGGGCCCAGACAGGGAGAGGTTGAATCAGCCCCAGCATTTT
CASSPRGPDRERLNQPQHF
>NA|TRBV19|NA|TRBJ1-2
TGTGCCAGTAGTACGTTAATCTATGGCTACACCTTC
CASSTLIYGYTF
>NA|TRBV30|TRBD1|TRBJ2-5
TGTGCCTGGAGTGTTAAAGGGGGCAAAGAGACCCAGTACTTC
CAWSVKGGKETQYF
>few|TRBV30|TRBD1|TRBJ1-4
TGTGCCTGGAGGGGACAGAATAATGAAAAACTGTTTTTT
CAWRGQNNEKLFF
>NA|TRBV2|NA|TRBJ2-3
TGTGCCAGCTCCAGGGAGGGCACAGATACGCAGTATTTT
CASSREGTDTQYF
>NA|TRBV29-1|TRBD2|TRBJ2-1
TGCAGCGTCGGGGCGGCTAGCGGATCATACAATGAGCAGTTCTTC
CSVGAASGSYNEQFF
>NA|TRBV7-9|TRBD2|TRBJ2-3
TGTGCCAGCAGCTTAGGGACTAGCGGGGGCACAGATACGCAGTATTTT
CASSLGTSGGTDTQYF
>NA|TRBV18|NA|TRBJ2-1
TGTGCCAGCTCACCACCGACTAGTCACAATGAGCAGTTCTTC
CASSPPTSHNEQFF
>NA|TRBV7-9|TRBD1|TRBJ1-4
TGTGCCTTCACCCAGGGGGATAATAAAAAACTGTTTTTT
CAFTQGDNKKLFF
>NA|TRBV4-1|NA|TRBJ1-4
TGCGCCAGCAGCCAAGTGAGAGGGCGGAGGTATGAAAAACTGTTTTTT
CASSQVRGRRYEKLFF
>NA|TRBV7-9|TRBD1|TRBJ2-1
TGTGCCAGCAGCTTAGGTCCGGGACAGTGGGACAATGAGCAGTTCTTC
CASSLGPGQWDNEQFF
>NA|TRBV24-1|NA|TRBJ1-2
TGTGCCACCAGTGAGGGGAGGGGCTACACCTTC
CATSEGRGYTF
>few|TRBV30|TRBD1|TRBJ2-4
TGTGCCTGGAGTGCCTCCGGGACAGGGGGAAACATTCAGTACTTC
CAWSASGTGGNIQYF
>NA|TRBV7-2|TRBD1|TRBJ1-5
TGTGCCAGCAGCCAGGACAGGGGGGATCAGCCCCAGCATTTT
CASSQDRGDQPQHF
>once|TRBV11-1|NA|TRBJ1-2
TGTGCCAGCAGCGTCCGGGGCTATGGCTACACCTTC
CASSVRGYGYTF
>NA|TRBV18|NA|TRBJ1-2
TGTGCCAGCTCCTCTCTGGGGAGTTATAACTATGGCTACACCTTC
CASSSLGSYNYGYTF
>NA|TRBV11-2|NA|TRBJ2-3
TGTGCCAGCAGCTTAGATCACTCCACAGATACGCAGTATTTT
CASSLDHSTDTQYF